This T cell receptor (beta chain) appears in the sequencing data of a study of blood T cell repertoires in COVID-19. Study-wide background: T cells, B-cell-depleted T cells, or PBMCs supplied cDNA or gDNA.

The trim removed 1 base at V and 8 bases at J, leaving 5 bases unmatched. CDR1 is SQVTM, CDR2 ANQGSEA, per germline. CDR3 length: 14 residues. Clones were read by immunoSEQ multiplex PCR, and TCRdb kept only the in-frame ones, dropping some. The sample records approximately 93,000 clones, approximately 77% being singletons. This TCR derives from a woman older than 75 with acute or convalescent COVID-19. The chain joins TRBV29-1 to TRBJ2-1; 10 nucleotides match TRBD2. Source material: peripheral blood. The CDR3 coding sequence is TGCAGCGTTGAAGGGCTAGCGGGAGCGGATGAGCAGTTCTTC. This gives the protein CSVEGLAGADEQFF.